This TCR beta chain was sequenced for a study of blood T cell repertoires in COVID-19. Clones were sequenced by immunoSEQ multiplex PCR, and TCRdb holds only the in-frame ones, with some missing. Of around 200,000 clones detected, over 75% appear once; the ten largest clones hold nearly 4.5%. The specimen was peripheral blood. The receptor comes from a man aged 50 to 60 with acute or convalescent COVID-19.

In DNA form, the CDR3 reads TGTGCCAGCAGCCAAGACCCGACAGGTGCCGGCTCTGGGGCCAACGTCCTGACTTTC. It specifies CASSQDPTGAGSGANVLTF. This chain uses TRBV3-1 (or the pseudogene TRBV3-2) with TRBJ2-6; TRBD1 might be the D (6 bases). Germline V gene sequence: CDR1 LGHDT, CDR2 YNNKEL (reference sequence). The CDR3 spans 19 residues. The V end was cut by 0 bases, the J end by 0 bases, with 15 bases between.